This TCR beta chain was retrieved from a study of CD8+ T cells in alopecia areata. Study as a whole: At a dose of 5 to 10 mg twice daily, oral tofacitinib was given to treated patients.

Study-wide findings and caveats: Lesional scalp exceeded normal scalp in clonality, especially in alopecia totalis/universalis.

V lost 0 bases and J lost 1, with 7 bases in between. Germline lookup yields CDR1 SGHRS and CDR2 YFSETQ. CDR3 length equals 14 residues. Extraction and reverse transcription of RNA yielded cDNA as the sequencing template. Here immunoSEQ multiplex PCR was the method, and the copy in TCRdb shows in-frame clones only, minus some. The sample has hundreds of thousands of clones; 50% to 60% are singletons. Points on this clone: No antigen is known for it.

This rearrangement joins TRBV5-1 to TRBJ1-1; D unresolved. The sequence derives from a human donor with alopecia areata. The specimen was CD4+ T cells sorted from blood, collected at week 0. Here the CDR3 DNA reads TGCGCCAGCAGCTTGGCCTACACGAACACTGAAGCTTTCTTT. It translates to CASSLAYTNTEAFF.